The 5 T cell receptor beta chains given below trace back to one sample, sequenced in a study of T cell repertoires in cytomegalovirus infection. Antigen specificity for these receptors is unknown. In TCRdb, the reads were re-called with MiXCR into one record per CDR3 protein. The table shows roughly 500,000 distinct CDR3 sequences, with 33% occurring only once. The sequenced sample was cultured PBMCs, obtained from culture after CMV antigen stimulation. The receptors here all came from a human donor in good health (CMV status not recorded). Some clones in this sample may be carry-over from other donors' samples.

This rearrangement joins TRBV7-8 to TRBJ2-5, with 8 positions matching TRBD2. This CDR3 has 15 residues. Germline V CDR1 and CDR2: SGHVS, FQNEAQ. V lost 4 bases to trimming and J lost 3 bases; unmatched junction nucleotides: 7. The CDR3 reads CASSSKREPKETQYF. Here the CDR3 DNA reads TGTGCCAGCAGCTCAAAGCGGGAGCCAAAAGAGACCCAGTACTTC.

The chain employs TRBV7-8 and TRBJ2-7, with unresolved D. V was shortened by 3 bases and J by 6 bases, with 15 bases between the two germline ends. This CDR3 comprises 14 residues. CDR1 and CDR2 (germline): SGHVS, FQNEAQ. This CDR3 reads CASSFPGEGSEQYV. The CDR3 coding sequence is TGTGCCAGCAGCTTCCCCGGAGAAGGTTCCGAGCAGTACGTC.

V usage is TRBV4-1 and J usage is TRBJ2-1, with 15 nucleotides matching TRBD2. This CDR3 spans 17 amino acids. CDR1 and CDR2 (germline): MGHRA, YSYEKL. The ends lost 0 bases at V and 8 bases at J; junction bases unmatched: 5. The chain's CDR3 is CASSQDFGLAGGYEQFF. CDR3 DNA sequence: TGCGCCAGCAGCCAAGATTTCGGACTAGCGGGAGGGTATGAGCAGTTCTTC.

CDR3 sequence: CSASAASYEQYF. The CDR3 coding sequence is TGCAGTGCTAGTGCGGCCTCCTACGAGCAGTACTTC. The V gene is TRBV20-1, the J gene TRBJ2-7; D gene ambiguous. The germline V gene has CDR1 DFQATT and CDR2 SNEGSKA (reference sequence). Trimming took 3 bases from V and 0 from J, leaving 6 bases between them. This CDR3 contains 12 residues.

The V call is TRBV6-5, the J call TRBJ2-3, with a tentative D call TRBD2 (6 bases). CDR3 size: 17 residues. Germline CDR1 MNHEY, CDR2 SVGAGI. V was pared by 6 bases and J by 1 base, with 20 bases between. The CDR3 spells CASSPPAWSSGTDTQYF. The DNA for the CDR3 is TGTGCCAGCAGCCCCCCTGCGTGGTCTAGCGGCACAGATACGCAGTATTTT.